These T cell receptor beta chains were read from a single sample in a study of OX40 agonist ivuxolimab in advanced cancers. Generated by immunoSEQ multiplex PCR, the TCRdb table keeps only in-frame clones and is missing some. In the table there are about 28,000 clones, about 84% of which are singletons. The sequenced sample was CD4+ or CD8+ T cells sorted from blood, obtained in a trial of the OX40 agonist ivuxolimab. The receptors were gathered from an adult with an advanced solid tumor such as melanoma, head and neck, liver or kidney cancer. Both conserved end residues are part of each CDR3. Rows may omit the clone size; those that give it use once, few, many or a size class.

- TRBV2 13 CASSGGGSYGYTF
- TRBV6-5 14 CASSFALGAYEQYF
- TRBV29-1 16 CSVEGDREGLAYEQYF
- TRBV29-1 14 CSAFVAGPYNEQFF
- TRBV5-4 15 CASSFGGANGNTIYF
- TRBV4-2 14 CASSQDLGYYGYTF
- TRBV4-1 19 CASSHTLGLAGSRSYEQYF
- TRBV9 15 CASSVGLANTGELFF
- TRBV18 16 CASSPLAGVRNNEQFF
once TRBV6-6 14 CASSWGAGNQPQHF
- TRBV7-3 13 CASSSLLGTEAFF
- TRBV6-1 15 CASSEAGRGPYEQYF
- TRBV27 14 CASSFLGSNEKLFF
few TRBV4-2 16 CASSSSKIRYTDTQYF
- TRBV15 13 CATASGRAYEQYF
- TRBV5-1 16 CASSLGLLAGGDTQYF
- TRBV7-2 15 CASSPLEVDSYGYTF
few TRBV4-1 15 CASSPAGRVDTEAFF
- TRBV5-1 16 CASSPGGSGSGETQYF
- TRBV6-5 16 CASSYSSVAGGVEQFF
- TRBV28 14 CASSPLGQNYGYTF
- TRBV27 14 CASSLYRTAYEQYF
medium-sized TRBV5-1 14 CASSLAGGYTEAFF
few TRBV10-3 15 CAISDPTGGKYEQYF
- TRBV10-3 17 CAISDHTSGENTGELFF
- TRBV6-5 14 CASSLVGGTGELFF
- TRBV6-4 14 CASNPGVSSYEQYF
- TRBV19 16 CASSIFFGCLTGELFF
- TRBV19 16 CASVRVWGMGHNEQFF
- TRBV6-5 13 CASSWGQGVEQYF
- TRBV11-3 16 CASSPRLAGAYNEQFF
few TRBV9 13 CASGTSVYNEQFF